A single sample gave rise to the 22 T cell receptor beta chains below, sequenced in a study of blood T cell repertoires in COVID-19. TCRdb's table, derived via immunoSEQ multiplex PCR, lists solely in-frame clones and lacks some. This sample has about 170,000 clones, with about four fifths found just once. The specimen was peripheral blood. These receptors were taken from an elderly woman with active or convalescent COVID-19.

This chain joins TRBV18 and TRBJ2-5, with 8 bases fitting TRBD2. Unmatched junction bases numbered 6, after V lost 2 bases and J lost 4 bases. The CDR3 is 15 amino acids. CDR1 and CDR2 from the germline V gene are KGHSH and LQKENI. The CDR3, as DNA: TGTGCCAGCTCACCATTATTAGCGGGAACAGAGACCCAGTACTTC. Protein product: CASSPLLAGTETQYF.

For the CDR3, the DNA is TGTGCCAGCAGTGCGACAGGGGGCGACTATGGCTACACCTTC. Its translation is CASSATGGDYGYTF. The genes are TRBV25-1 and TRBJ1-2, with TRBD1 matching 10 bases. Germline lookup yields CDR1 MGHDK and CDR2 SYGVNS. The CDR3 is 14 residues long. V lost 4 bases to trimming and J lost 3 bases; unmatched junction nucleotides: 2.

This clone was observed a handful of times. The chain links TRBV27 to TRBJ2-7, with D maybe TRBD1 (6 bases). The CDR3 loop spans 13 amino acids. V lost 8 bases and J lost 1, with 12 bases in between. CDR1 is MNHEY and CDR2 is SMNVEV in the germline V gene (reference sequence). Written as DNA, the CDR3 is TGTGCCAGCGGGATCGGACAGTCCTACGAGCAGTACTTC. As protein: CASGIGQSYEQYF.

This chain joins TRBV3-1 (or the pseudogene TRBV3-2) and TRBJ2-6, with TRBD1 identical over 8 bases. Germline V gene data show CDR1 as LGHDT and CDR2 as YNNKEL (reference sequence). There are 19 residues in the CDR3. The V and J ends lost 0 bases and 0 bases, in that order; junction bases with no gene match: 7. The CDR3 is CASSQDRTGTYSGANVLTF. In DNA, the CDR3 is TGTGCCAGCAGCCAAGATAGGACAGGGACCTACTCTGGGGCCAACGTCCTGACTTTC.

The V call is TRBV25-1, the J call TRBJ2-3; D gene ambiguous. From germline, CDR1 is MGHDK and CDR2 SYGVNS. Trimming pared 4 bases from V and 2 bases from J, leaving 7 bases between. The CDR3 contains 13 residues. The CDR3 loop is CASSVADTDTQYF. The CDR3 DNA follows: TGTGCCAGCAGTGTGGCGGACACAGATACGCAGTATTTT.

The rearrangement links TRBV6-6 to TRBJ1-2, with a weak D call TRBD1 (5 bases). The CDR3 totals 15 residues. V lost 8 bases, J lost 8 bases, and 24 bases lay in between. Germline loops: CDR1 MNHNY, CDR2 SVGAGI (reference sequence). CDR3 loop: CASAHNPGTQVGYTF. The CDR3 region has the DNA TGTGCCAGCGCCCACAACCCCGGGACTCAGGTCGGCTACACCTTC.

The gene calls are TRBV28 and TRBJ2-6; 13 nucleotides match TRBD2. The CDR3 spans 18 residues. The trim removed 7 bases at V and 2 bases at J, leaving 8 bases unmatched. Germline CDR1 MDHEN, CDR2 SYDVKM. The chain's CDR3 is CASTPSGLAGTGANVLTF. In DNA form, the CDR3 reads TGTGCCAGCACTCCTTCGGGACTAGCGGGAACTGGGGCCAACGTCCTGACTTTC.

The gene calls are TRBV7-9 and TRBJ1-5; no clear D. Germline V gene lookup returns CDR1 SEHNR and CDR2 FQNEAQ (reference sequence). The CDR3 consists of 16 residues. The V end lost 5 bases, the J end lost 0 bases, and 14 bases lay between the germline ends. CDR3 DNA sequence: TGTGCCAGCAGCCCCACCCTGGGGAGTAGCAATCAGCCCCAGCATTTT. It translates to CASSPTLGSSNQPQHF.

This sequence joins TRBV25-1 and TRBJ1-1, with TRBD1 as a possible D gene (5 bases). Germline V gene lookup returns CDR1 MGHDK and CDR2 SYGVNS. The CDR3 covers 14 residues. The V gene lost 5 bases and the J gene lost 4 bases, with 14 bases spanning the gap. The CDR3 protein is CASSPQGGGTEAFF. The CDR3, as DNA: TGTGCCAGCAGTCCCCAGGGCGGGGGCACTGAAGCTTTCTTT.

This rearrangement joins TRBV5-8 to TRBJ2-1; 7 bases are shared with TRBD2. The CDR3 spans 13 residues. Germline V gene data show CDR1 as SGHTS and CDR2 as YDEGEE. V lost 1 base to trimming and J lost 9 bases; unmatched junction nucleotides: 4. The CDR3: CASSLNREAEQFF. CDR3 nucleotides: TGTGCCAGCAGCTTGAATCGGGAGGCTGAGCAGTTCTTC.

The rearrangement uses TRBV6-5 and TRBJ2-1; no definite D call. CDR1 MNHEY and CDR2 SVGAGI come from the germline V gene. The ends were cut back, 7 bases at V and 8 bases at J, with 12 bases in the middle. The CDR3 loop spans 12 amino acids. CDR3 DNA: TGTGCCAGCACCTATAGTAGCTATGAGCAGTTCTTC. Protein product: CASTYSSYEQFF.

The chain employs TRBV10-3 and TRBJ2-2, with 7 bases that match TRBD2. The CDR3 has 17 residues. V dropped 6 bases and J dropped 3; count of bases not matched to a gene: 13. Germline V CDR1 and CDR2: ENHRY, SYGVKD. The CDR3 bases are TGTGCCATCAGGCCCTCGGGCGGGAGACGTGACACCGGGGAGCTGTTTTTT. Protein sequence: CAIRPSGGRRDTGELFF.

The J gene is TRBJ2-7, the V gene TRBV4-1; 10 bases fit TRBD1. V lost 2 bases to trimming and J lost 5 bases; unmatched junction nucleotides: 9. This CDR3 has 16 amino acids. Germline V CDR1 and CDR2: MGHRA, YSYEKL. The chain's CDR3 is CASSQLPRDRGHEQYF. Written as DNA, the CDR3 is TGCGCCAGCAGCCAACTACCTCGGGACAGGGGACACGAGCAGTACTTC.

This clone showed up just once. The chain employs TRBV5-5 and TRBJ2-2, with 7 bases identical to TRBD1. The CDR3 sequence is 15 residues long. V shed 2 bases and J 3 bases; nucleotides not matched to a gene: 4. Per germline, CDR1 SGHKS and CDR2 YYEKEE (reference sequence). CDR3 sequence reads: CASSFSGTDTGELFF. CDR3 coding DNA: TGTGCCAGCAGCTTTTCCGGGACAGACACCGGGGAGCTGTTTTTT. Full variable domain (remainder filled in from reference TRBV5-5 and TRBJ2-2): DAGVTQSPTHLIKTRGQQVTLRCSPISGHKSVSWYQQVLGQGPQFIFQYYEKEERGRGNFPDRFSARQFPNYSSELNVNALLLGDSALYLCASSFSGTDTGELFFGEGSRLTVL.

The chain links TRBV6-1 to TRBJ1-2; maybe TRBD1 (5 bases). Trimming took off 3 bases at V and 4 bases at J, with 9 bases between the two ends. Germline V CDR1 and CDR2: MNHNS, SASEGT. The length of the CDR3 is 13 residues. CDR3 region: CASSDRGGYGYTF. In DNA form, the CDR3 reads TGTGCCAGCAGTGATAGGGGTGGCTATGGCTACACCTTC.

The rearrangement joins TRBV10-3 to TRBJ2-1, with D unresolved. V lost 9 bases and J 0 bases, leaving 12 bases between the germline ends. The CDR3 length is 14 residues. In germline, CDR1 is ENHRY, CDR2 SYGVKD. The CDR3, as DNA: TGTGCCATAACCGACTCGAGCTCCTACAATGAGCAGTTCTTC. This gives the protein CAITDSSSYNEQFF.

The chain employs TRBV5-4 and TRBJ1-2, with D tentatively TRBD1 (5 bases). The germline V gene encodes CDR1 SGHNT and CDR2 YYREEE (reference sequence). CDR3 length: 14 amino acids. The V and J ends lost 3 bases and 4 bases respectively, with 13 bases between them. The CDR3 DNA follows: TGTGCCAGCAGCTGGGACCGGGAGTCCTATGGCTACACCTTC. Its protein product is CASSWDRESYGYTF.

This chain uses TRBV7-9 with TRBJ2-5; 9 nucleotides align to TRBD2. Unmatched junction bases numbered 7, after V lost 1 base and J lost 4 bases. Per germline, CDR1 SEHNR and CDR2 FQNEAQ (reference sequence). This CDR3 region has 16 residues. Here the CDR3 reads CASSLGLAGIGETQYF. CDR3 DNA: TGTGCCAGCAGCTTAGGTCTAGCGGGAATAGGAGAGACCCAGTACTTC.

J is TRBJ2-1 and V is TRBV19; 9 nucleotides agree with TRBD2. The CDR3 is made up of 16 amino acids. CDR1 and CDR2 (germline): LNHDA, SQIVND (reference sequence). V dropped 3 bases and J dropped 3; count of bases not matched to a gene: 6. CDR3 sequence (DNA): TGTGCCAGTAGTATCCTAGCGGGAATGGGCTACAATGAGCAGTTCTTC. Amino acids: CASSILAGMGYNEQFF. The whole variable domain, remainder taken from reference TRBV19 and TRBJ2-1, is DGGITQSPKYLFRKEGQNVTLSCEQNLNHDAMYWYRQDPGQGLRLIYYSQIVNDFQKGDIAEGYSVSREKKESFPLTVTSAQKNPTAFYLCASSILAGMGYNEQFFGPGTRLTVL.

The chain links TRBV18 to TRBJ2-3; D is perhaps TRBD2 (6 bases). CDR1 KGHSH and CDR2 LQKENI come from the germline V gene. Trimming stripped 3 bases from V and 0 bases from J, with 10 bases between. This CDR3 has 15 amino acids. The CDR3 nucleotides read TGTGCCAGCTCACCTACCGGGAGAAGCACAGATACGCAGTATTTT. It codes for CASSPTGRSTDTQYF. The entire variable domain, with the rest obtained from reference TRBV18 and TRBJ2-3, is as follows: NAGVMQNPRHLVRRRGQEARLRCSPMKGHSHVYWYRQLPEEGLKFMVYLQKENIIDESGMPKERFSAEFPKEGPSILRIQQVVRGDSAAYFCASSPTGRSTDTQYFGPGTRLTVL.

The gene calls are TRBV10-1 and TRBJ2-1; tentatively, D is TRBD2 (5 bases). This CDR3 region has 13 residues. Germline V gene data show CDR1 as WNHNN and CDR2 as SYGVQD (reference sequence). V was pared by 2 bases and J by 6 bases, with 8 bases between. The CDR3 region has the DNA TGCGCCAGCAGTGAGCGCCGGGGCAATGAGCAGTTCTTC. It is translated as CASSERRGNEQFF.

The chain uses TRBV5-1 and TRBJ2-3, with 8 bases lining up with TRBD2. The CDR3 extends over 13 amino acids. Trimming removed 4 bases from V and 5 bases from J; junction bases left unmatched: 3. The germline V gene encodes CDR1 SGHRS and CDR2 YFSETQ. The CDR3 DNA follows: TGCGCCAGCAGCGAGCGGGAGAGAGATACGCAGTATTTT. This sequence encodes CASSERERDTQYF.